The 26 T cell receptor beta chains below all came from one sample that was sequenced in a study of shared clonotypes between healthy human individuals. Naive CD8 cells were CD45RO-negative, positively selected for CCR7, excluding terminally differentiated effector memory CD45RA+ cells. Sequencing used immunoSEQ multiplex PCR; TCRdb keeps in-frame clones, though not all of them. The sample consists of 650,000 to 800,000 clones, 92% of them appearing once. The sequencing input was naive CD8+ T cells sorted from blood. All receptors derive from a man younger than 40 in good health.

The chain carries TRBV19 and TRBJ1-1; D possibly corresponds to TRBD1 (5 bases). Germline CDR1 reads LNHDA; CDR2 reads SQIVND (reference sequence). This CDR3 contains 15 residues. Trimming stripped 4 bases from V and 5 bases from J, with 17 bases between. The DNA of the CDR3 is TGTGCCAGTAGTACAAGTGGCACCAGGGAGACTGAAGCTTTCTTT. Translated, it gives CASSTSGTRETEAFF. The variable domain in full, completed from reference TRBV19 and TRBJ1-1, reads DGGITQSPKYLFRKEGQNVTLSCEQNLNHDAMYWYRQDPGQGLRLIYYSQIVNDFQKGDIAEGYSVSREKKESFPLTVTSAQKNPTAFYLCASSTSGTRETEAFFGQGTRLTVV.

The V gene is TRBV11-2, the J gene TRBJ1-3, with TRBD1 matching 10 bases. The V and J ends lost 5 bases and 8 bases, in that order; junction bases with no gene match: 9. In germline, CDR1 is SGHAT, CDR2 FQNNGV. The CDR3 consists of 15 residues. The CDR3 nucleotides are TGTGCCAGCAGCCCGACAGGGGGCAGAAGACACACCATATATTTT. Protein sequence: CASSPTGGRRHTIYF.

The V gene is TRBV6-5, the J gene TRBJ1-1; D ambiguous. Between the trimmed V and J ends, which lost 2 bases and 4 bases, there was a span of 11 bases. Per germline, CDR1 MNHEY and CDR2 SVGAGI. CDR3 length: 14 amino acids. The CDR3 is CASSYREGSTEAFF. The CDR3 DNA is TGTGCCAGCAGTTACAGGGAGGGAAGCACTGAAGCTTTCTTT.

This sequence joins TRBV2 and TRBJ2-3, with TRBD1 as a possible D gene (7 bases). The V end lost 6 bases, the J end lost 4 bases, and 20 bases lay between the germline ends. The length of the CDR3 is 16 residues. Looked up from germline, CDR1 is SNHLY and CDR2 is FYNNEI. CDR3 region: CASRVETGRLPDTQYF. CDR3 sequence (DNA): TGTGCCAGCAGGGTGGAGACAGGGAGGTTACCAGATACGCAGTATTTT.

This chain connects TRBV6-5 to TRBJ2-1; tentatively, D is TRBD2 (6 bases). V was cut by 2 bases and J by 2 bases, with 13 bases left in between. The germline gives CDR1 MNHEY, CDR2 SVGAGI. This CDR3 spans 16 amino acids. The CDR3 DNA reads TGTGCCAGCAGTTACATCCGGGGGTCCGCCTACAATGAGCAGTTCTTC. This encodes CASSYIRGSAYNEQFF.

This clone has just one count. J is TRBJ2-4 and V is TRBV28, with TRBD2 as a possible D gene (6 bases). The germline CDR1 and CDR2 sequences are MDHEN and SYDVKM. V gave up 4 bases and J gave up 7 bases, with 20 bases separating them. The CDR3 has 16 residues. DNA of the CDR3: TGTGCCAGCAGTTCTGTGATAGCCGGGGGTCGGAACATTCAGTACTTC. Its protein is CASSSVIAGGRNIQYF. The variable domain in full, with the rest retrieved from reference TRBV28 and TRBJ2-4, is DVKVTQSSRYLVKRTGEKVFLECVQDMDHENMFWYRQDPGLGLRLIYFSYDVKMKEKGDIPEGYSVSREKKERFSLILESASTNQTSMYLCASSSVIAGGRNIQYFGAGTRLSVL.

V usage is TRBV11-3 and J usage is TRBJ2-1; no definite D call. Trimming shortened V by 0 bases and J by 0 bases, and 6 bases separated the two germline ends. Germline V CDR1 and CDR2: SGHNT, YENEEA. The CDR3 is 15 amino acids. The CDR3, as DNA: TGTGCCAGCAGCTTAGACCCTAGCTCCTACAATGAGCAGTTCTTC. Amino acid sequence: CASSLDPSSYNEQFF.

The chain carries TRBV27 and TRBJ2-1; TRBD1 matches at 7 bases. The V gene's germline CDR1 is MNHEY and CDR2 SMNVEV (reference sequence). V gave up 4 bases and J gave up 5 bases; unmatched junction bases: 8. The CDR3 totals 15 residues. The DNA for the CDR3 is TGTGCCAGCAGTTCGGGACAGTCACCGAACAATGAGCAGTTCTTC. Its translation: CASSSGQSPNNEQFF.

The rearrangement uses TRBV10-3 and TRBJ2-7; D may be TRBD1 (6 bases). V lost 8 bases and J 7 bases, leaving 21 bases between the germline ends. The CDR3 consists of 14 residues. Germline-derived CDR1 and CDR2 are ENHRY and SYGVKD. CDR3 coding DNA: TGTGCCATCGCGACCCCACAGGGCTTTGGGGAGCAGTACTTC. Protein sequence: CAIATPQGFGEQYF.

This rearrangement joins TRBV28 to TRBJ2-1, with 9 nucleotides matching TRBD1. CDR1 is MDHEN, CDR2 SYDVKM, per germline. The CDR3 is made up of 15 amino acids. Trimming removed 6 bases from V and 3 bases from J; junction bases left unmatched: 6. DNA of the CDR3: TGTGCCAGCAGACCTAACAGGGGGCTCTACAATGAGCAGTTCTTC. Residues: CASRPNRGLYNEQFF.

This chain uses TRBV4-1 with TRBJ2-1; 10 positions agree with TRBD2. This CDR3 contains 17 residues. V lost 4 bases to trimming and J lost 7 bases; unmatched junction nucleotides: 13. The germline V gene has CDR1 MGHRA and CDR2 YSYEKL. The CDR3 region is CASSPITPSGRRNEQFF. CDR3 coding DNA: TGCGCCAGCAGCCCCATAACCCCTAGCGGGAGAAGGAATGAGCAGTTCTTC.

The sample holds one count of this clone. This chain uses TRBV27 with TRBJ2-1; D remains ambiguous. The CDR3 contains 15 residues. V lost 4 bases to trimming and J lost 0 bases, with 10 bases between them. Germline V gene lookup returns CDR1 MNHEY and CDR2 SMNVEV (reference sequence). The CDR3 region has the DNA TGTGCCAGCAGTTCCGTGGGGTACTCCTACAATGAGCAGTTCTTC. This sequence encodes CASSSVGYSYNEQFF.

The CDR3 is CSVQGLRNYGYTF. The CDR3 DNA follows: TGCAGCGTTCAAGGACTTCGGAACTATGGCTACACCTTC. The J gene is TRBJ1-2, the V gene TRBV29-1, with unresolved D. The CDR3 has 13 amino acids. Per germline, CDR1 SQVTM and CDR2 ANQGSEA. Deletions cut 5 bases from V and 2 bases from J, with 12 bases between.

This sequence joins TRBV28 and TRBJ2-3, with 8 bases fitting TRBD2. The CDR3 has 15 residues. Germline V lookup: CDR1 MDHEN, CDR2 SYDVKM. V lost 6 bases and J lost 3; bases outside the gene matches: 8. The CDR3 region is CASRGSGSRTDTQYF. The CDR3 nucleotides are TGTGCCAGCAGAGGAAGCGGGAGTCGGACAGATACGCAGTATTTT.

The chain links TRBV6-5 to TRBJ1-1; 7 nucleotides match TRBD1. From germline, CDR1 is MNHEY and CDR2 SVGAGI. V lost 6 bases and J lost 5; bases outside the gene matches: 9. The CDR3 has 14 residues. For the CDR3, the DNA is TGTGCCAGCAGCATGACAGGGTTTCGGACTGAAGCTTTCTTT. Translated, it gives CASSMTGFRTEAFF.

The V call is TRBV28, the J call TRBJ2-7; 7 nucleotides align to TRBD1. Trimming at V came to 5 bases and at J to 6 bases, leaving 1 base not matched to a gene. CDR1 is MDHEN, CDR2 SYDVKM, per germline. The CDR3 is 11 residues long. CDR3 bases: TGTGCCAGCAGTACAGGGGTCGAGCAGTACTTC. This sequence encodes CASSTGVEQYF.

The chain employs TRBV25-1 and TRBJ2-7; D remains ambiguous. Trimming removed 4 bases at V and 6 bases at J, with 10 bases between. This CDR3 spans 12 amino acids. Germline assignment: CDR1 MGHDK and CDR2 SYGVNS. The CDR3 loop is CASSAPPGEQYF. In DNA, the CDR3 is TGTGCCAGCAGTGCCCCCCCCGGCGAGCAGTACTTC.

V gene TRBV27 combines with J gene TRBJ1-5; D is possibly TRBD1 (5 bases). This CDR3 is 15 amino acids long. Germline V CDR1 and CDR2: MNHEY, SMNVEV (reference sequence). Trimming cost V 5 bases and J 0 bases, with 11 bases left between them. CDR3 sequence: CASSARTHSNQPQHF. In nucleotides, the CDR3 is TGTGCCAGCAGTGCAAGGACACATAGCAATCAGCCCCAGCATTTT.

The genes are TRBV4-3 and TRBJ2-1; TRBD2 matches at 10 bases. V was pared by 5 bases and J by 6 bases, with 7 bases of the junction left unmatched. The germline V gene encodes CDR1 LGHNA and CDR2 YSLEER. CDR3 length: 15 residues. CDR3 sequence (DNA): TGCGCCAGCAGCAAGCGGGAGGGCCCTTTCAATGAGCAGTTCTTC. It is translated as CASSKREGPFNEQFF.

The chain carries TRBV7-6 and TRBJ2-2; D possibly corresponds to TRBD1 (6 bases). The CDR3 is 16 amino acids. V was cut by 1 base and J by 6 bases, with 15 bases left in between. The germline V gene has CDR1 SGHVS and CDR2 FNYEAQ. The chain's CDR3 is CASSLVNREGAGELFF. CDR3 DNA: TGTGCCAGCAGCTTAGTAAACAGGGAAGGCGCCGGGGAGCTGTTTTTT.

This chain's CDR3 is CASSEFRPSGYEQYF. In DNA form, the CDR3 reads TGTGCCAGCAGTGAATTTCGCCCGTCTGGCTACGAGCAGTACTTC. The chain links TRBV6-1 to TRBJ2-7; D not resolved. Trimming shortened V by 2 bases and J by 3 bases, and 14 bases separated the two germline ends. This CDR3 region has 15 residues. In germline, CDR1 is MNHNS, CDR2 SASEGT.

The DNA for the CDR3 is TGTGCCACCAAAGAAATCAATACGCAGTATTTT. It is translated as CATKEINTQYF. The chain has TRBV27 and TRBJ2-3; no clear D gene. Germline-derived CDR1 and CDR2 are MNHEY and SMNVEV (reference sequence). The CDR3 covers 11 residues. V lost 10 bases and J lost 7, with 12 bases in between.

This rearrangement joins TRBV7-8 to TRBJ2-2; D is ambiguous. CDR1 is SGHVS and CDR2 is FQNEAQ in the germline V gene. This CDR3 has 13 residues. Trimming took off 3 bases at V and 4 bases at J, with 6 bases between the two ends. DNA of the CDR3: TGTGCCAGCAGCTTCGGCCCCACCGGGGAGCTGTTTTTT. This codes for CASSFGPTGELFF.

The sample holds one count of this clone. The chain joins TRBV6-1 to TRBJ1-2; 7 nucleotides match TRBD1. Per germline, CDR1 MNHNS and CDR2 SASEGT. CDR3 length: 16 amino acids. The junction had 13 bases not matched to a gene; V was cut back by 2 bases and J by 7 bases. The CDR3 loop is CASSEPPLDRVLGYTF. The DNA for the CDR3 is TGTGCCAGCAGTGAACCCCCCCTCGACAGGGTCCTTGGCTACACCTTC.

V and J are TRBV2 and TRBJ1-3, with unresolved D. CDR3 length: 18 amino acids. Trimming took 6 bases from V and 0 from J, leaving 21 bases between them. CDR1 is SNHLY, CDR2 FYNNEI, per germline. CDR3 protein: CASRRDSPFPHSGNTIYF. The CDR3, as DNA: TGTGCCAGCAGGCGGGATTCTCCCTTTCCCCACTCTGGAAACACCATATATTTT.

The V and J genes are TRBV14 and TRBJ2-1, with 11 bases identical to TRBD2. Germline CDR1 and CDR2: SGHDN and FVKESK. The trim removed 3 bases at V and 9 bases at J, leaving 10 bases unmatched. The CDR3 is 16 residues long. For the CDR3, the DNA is TGTGCCAGCAGCCAGATCCGCACTAGCGGGAGATCTGAGCAGTTCTTC. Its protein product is CASSQIRTSGRSEQFF.